This record looks at one T cell receptor (beta chain) sequence and its context. Its specificity is unknown. Trimming at V came to 4 bases and at J to 2 bases, leaving 6 bases not matched to a gene. Germline loops: CDR1 SNHLY, CDR2 FYNNEI. This CDR3 spans 15 amino acids. This sample is part of a study of T cell responses to AZD1222 COVID-19 vaccine. General study points: None of the repertoires were sampled until the peak T cell response had passed. Most donors were white British and more were female, and clonal diversity was possibly underestimated. Only a handful of AZD1222 recipients, several in all, had baseline seropositivity.

The assay was immunoSEQ multiplex PCR, and TCRdb's table has in-frame clones only and misses some. This table has approximately 180,000 clones, around nine tenths appearing once. This receptor was obtained from an adult in good health. The V and J genes are TRBV2 and TRBJ1-2, with TRBD1 identical over 8 bases. Here the sequenced sample was peripheral blood, taken on day 0 of AZD1222 vaccination. The CDR3: CASSGGQVHNYGYTF. CDR3 coding DNA: TGTGCCAGCAGTGGGGGACAGGTACACAACTATGGCTACACCTTC.